Detailed here is one T cell receptor beta chain. Its matching antigen is unknown. This specimen comes from a study of T cell responses to AZD1222 COVID-19 vaccine. Findings of the study overall: Only six or seven AZD1222 recipients tested seropositive at baseline. Spike was spanned by vaccine-associated CD4 TCRs, which were dominant at 160-218 and 743-854. Repertoire sampling was restricted to post-peak T cell response timepoints. It should be noted that donors were predominantly white British and more often female, and clonal diversity was possibly underestimated.

This CDR3 is 12 amino acids long. In germline, CDR1 is LNHDA, CDR2 SQIVND (reference sequence). The V and J ends lost 11 bases and 8 bases respectively, with 18 bases between them. Sequencing was performed with immunoSEQ multiplex PCR; in TCRdb, only in-frame clones are kept and a portion is missing. Of under 110,000 clones detected, almost 90% appear once; the ten largest clones hold around 5.1%. The J gene is TRBJ1-2, the V gene TRBV19; D perhaps matches TRBD1 (6 bases). The source was peripheral blood, collected on day 0 of AZD1222 vaccination. This clonotype was obtained from an adult in good health. CDR3 in amino acids: CAGTTGRGGYTF. CDR3 bases: TGTGCCGGAACCACAGGGCGAGGAGGCTACACCTTC.